The 27 T cell receptor beta chains below were found in one sample sequenced in a study of shared clonotypes between healthy human individuals. TCRdb's table, derived via immunoSEQ multiplex PCR, lists solely in-frame clones and lacks some. The sample consists of around 1.1 million clones, roughly 77% of them appearing once. Sequenced material: memory CD4+ T cells from PBMCs. Subset given: CD45RA-negative fraction. These receptors originate from a man younger than 30 in good health. Some clones in this sample may be carry-over from other donors' samples.

The chain couples TRBV11-2 to TRBJ2-6; 7 positions match TRBD2. Germline CDR1 is SGHAT and CDR2 is FQNNGV. The trim removed 3 bases at V and 2 bases at J, leaving 7 bases unmatched. The CDR3 is 17 residues long. The CDR3 nucleotides read TGTGCCAGCAGCTTTGGCGGGAGTGGGGCTGGGGCCAACGTCCTGACTTTC. Amino acid sequence: CASSFGGSGAGANVLTF.

CDR3 nucleotide sequence: TGCGCCAGCAGCCGTGCGACAGGGAGCTCCTACGAGCAGTACTTC. It yields the protein CASSRATGSSYEQYF. The chain links TRBV4-1 to TRBJ2-7, with 7 nucleotides matching TRBD1. The V and J ends lost 4 bases and 0 bases, in that order; junction bases with no gene match: 6. The CDR3 has 15 residues. Per the germline V gene, CDR1 is MGHRA and CDR2 is YSYEKL.

The rearrangement uses TRBV29-1 and TRBJ2-1; no clear D. There are 11 residues in the CDR3. V was pared by 4 bases and J by 6 bases, with 7 bases between. Germline-derived CDR1 and CDR2 are SQVTM and ANQGSEA. CDR3: CSVGAVNEQFF. CDR3 nucleotide sequence: TGCAGCGTTGGGGCGGTCAATGAGCAGTTCTTC.

Regarding this clone: The same CDR3 can be traced to other DNA sequences in this sample. The chain uses TRBV18 and TRBJ2-7, with 12 bases identical to TRBD2. The CDR3 totals 15 residues. Germline values: CDR1 KGHSH, CDR2 LQKENI. V was pared by 6 bases and J by 4 bases, with 7 bases of the junction left unmatched. The CDR3 sequence: CASSPLAGGPYEQYF. The CDR3 DNA follows: TGTGCCAGCTCGCCTCTAGCGGGAGGGCCATACGAGCAGTACTTC.

This clone was observed a few times. The rearrangement joins TRBV10-3 to TRBJ2-7, with D perhaps matching TRBD1 or TRBD2 (5 bases each). The CDR3 is made up of 13 amino acids. V lost 6 bases, J lost 2 bases, and 11 bases lay in between. Germline V gives CDR1 ENHRY, CDR2 SYGVKD. CDR3 loop: CAIRGDGTYEQYF. The CDR3, as DNA: TGTGCCATCAGGGGGGACGGCACCTACGAGCAGTACTTC.

The rearrangement joins TRBV28 to TRBJ2-7; a weak D match, TRBD1 (6 bases). This CDR3 is built from 17 residues. CDR1 and CDR2 (germline): MDHEN, SYDVKM. V was clipped by 6 bases and J by 6 bases, with 27 bases between them. The CDR3, as DNA: TGTGCCAGCAGAGCGAGCCCAGGGGACGACTCCGCTCTCGAGCAGTACTTC. It codes for CASRASPGDDSALEQYF.

This chain links TRBV4-1 with TRBJ2-7, with TRBD1 identical over 8 bases. V dropped 4 bases and J dropped 5; count of bases not matched to a gene: 10. The CDR3 length is 15 residues. Per the germline V gene, CDR1 is MGHRA and CDR2 is YSYEKL. The CDR3 protein is CASSPAPDRGHEQYF. CDR3 nucleotide sequence: TGCGCCAGCAGCCCCGCCCCCGACAGGGGCCACGAGCAGTACTTC.

Regarding this clone: Other DNA sequences of this sample code for an identical CDR3. V gene TRBV27 combines with J gene TRBJ2-7, with a weak D call TRBD2 (5 bases). This CDR3 has 13 amino acids. V was shortened by 4 bases and J by 0 bases, with 7 bases between the two germline ends. The germline gives CDR1 MNHEY, CDR2 SMNVEV (reference sequence). The CDR3 coding sequence is TGTGCCAGCAGTTCCGGGGACTCCTACGAGCAGTACTTC. Its translation is CASSSGDSYEQYF.

This chain joins TRBV28 and TRBJ1-1; D perhaps matches TRBD1 (5 bases). V shed 7 bases and J shed 4 bases, with 16 bases lying between them. CDR1 MDHEN and CDR2 SYDVKM come from the germline V gene. This CDR3 is built from 14 residues. The CDR3 loop is CASMAGTLFTEAFF. The DNA for the CDR3 is TGTGCCAGCATGGCAGGGACTCTGTTCACTGAAGCTTTCTTT.

The chain is built from TRBV5-4 and TRBJ2-1; 14 nucleotides align to TRBD2. After removal of 4 bases from V and 3 bases from J, the junction contained 9 bases not matched to a gene. CDR1 is SGHNT, CDR2 YYREEE, per germline (reference sequence). The CDR3 runs 18 residues. CDR3: CASSPGTSGSKGYNEQFF. As DNA, the CDR3 is TGTGCCAGCAGCCCTGGGACTAGCGGGAGCAAGGGCTACAATGAGCAGTTCTTC. Full variable domain (rest looked up from reference TRBV5-4 and TRBJ2-1): ETGVTQSPTHLIKTRGQQVTLRCSSQSGHNTVSWYQQALGQGPQFIFQYYREEENGRGNFPPRFSGLQFPNYSSELNVNALELDDSALYLCASSPGTSGSKGYNEQFFGPGTRLTVL.

For this clone: The identical CDR3 is also encoded by other nucleotide sequences in the sample. The V gene is TRBV5-8, the J gene TRBJ1-1; a weak D match, TRBD1 (5 bases). Trimming left V 4 bases short and J 1 base short, with 11 bases between. CDR3 length: 14 amino acids. CDR1 and CDR2 from the germline V gene are SGHTS and YDEGEE. Written as DNA, the CDR3 is TGTGCCAGCAGCCTGGCCGGGGGGAACACTGAAGCTTTCTTT. Translated: CASSLAGGNTEAFF.

The chain is built from TRBV7-2 and TRBJ2-1; D gene unclear. Germline V gene lookup returns CDR1 SGHTA and CDR2 FQGNSA. The CDR3 is 15 amino acids. V was pared by 2 bases and J by 9 bases, with 17 bases between. The CDR3 DNA sequence: TGTGCCAGCAGCTTATGGGCGTTTGGTCAGAGTGAGCAGTTCTTC. Protein: CASSLWAFGQSEQFF.

For this clone: This same CDR3 is encoded by further DNA sequences in the sample. The J gene is TRBJ2-3, the V gene TRBV12-5; the match to TRBD1 covers 7 bases. J was trimmed by 2 bases and V by 6 bases; bases with no gene match: 5. Germline loops: CDR1 LGHNT, CDR2 FRNRAP. The CDR3 spans 14 residues. CDR3 loop: CASGRTGATDTQYF. Here the CDR3 DNA reads TGTGCTAGTGGGCGGACAGGAGCCACAGATACGCAGTATTTT. Filled out from reference TRBV12-5 and TRBJ2-3, the complete variable domain reads DARVTQTPRHKVTEMGQEVTMRCQPILGHNTVFWYRQTMMQGLELLAYFRNRAPLDDSGMPKDRFSAEMPDATLATLKIQPSEPRDSAVYFCASGRTGATDTQYFGPGTRLTVL.

This clone has only a few counts. This chain uses TRBV28 with TRBJ2-7; 9 nucleotides agree with TRBD1. Germline V gene sequence: CDR1 MDHEN, CDR2 SYDVKM. This CDR3 has 15 amino acids. V shed 3 bases and J 9 bases; nucleotides not matched to a gene: 12. As DNA, the CDR3 is TGTGCCAGCAGTTTCGACCGGGACAGGGCCTATGGGCAGTACTTC. Protein sequence: CASSFDRDRAYGQYF.

This clone was picked up a small number of times. The chain joins TRBV19 to TRBJ2-1, with a tentative D call TRBD2 (6 bases). This CDR3 spans 13 amino acids. Germline CDR1 and CDR2: LNHDA and SQIVND (reference sequence). Trimming took 9 bases from V and 7 from J, leaving 16 bases between them. The CDR3, as DNA: TGTGCCAGCACTAGCTCTTTCAGGAATGAGCAGTTCTTC. It encodes CASTSSFRNEQFF.

The CDR3 DNA is TGTGCCAGTAGTATAGATCTTAGAGGGCACCAGCCCCAGCATTTT. The encoded protein is CASSIDLRGHQPQHF. The chain uses TRBV19 and TRBJ1-5; D gene uncertain. Germline V CDR1 and CDR2: LNHDA, SQIVND (reference sequence). The V end was cut by 0 bases, the J end by 7 bases, with 13 bases between. The CDR3 runs to 15 residues.

The chain couples TRBV2 to TRBJ1-5, with D tentatively TRBD1 (6 bases). V lost 6 bases and J 2 bases, leaving 17 bases between the germline ends. This CDR3 has 16 residues. Germline lookup yields CDR1 SNHLY and CDR2 FYNNEI. The CDR3 reads CASRRDGQGRNQPQHF. The DNA for the CDR3 is TGTGCCAGCAGAAGGGACGGTCAGGGGCGCAATCAGCCCCAGCATTTT.

This chain joins TRBV30 and TRBJ2-2; a possible D gene is TRBD1 (5 bases). V was trimmed by 4 bases and J by 3 bases, leaving 15 bases between them. The germline V gene encodes CDR1 GTSNPN and CDR2 SVGIG (reference sequence). This CDR3 contains 15 residues. CDR3 region: CAWKVGQLYTGELFF. Here the CDR3 DNA reads TGTGCCTGGAAAGTGGGGCAGCTCTACACCGGGGAGCTGTTTTTT.

V and J are TRBV28 and TRBJ2-3; the D is unclear. Germline V gene lookup returns CDR1 MDHEN and CDR2 SYDVKM. This CDR3 has 13 amino acids. Trimming took 7 bases from V and 3 from J, leaving 11 bases between them. CDR3 residues: CASTLSQTDTQYF. CDR3 nucleotides: TGTGCCAGCACCTTAAGCCAGACAGATACGCAGTATTTT.

The J gene is TRBJ2-1, the V gene TRBV7-3; 9 bases line up with TRBD2. V was clipped by 4 bases and J by 8 bases; unmatched bases: 12. Germline loops: CDR1 SGHTA, CDR2 FQGTGA. This CDR3 region has 16 residues. In nucleotides, the CDR3 is TGTGCCAGCAGCTCGGGACGGGGCGGGAGGGCAGATGAGCAGTTCTTC. Translation: CASSSGRGGRADEQFF.

The chain employs TRBV5-1 and TRBJ2-7; 11 nucleotides agree with TRBD2. The germline V gene encodes CDR1 SGHRS and CDR2 YFSETQ. This CDR3 is built from 14 residues. Losses at the gene ends were 5 bases for V and 2 bases for J; bases not matched to a gene: 3. The DNA for the CDR3 is TGCGCCAGCAGGCCGGGACTAGCGGCCTACGAGCAGTACTTC. Its protein product is CASRPGLAAYEQYF.

V and J are TRBV7-2 and TRBJ1-1; TRBD1 is a possible D gene (6 bases). The length of the CDR3 is 15 residues. Trimming removed 5 bases at V and 4 bases at J, with 17 bases between. CDR1 and CDR2 from the germline V gene are SGHTA and FQGNSA. The CDR3 DNA follows: TGTGCCAGCAGCCCCCGTGTGGGGGCTGGCACTGAAGCTTTCTTT. It yields the protein CASSPRVGAGTEAFF.

This clone has only one observation. The chain is built from TRBV7-9 and TRBJ1-4; 12 bases match TRBD1. The CDR3 spans 15 residues. CDR1 and CDR2 from the germline V gene are SEHNR and FQNEAQ (reference sequence). V trimming: 5 bases; J trimming: 6 bases; junction bases outside the gene matches: 4. The CDR3: CASSRGTGGDEKLFF. As DNA, the CDR3 is TGTGCCAGCAGCAGGGGGACAGGGGGCGATGAAAAACTGTTTTTT.

This clone was recorded only once. The J gene is TRBJ1-3, the V gene TRBV18; 7 bases agree with TRBD1. CDR3 length: 20 amino acids. Germline assignment: CDR1 KGHSH and CDR2 LQKENI. V dropped 2 bases and J dropped 3; count of bases not matched to a gene: 19. As DNA, the CDR3 is TGTGCCAGCTCACCATTTACTGGACAGGAAGGAGGTATCGGTGGAAACACCATATATTTT. It yields the protein CASSPFTGQEGGIGGNTIYF.

Worth noting for this clone: The junction departs from the called germline gene at one end, perhaps through a read error. This chain joins TRBV15 and TRBJ2-7; D is perhaps TRBD2 (7 bases). The CDR3 loop spans 15 amino acids. The germline V gene has CDR1 LNHNV and CDR2 YYDKDF (reference sequence). Here the CDR3 reads CATSRKGEGSNEQYF. CDR3 bases: TGTGCCACCAGCAGAAAGGGGGAGGGCTCCAACGAGCAGTACTTC.

This chain uses TRBV18 with TRBJ2-7; D remains ambiguous. Trimming shortened V by 1 base and J by 2 bases, and 9 bases separated the two germline ends. Looked up from germline, CDR1 is KGHSH and CDR2 is LQKENI. The CDR3 has 14 residues. The CDR3 loop is CASSPRNDPYEQYF. CDR3 nucleotides: TGTGCCAGCTCACCACGGAACGACCCCTACGAGCAGTACTTC.

For this clone: One end of the junction fails to match germline, which may point to a read error. The V and J genes are TRBV7-9 and TRBJ1-1; TRBD1 is a possible D gene (6 bases). Germline V gene sequence: CDR1 SEHNR, CDR2 FQNEAQ (reference sequence). This CDR3 has 14 residues. The DNA for the CDR3 is TGTGCCAGCAACTTAAGGGGGGGGAACACTGAAGCTTTCTTT. This codes for CASNLRGGNTEAFF.